These 31 T cell receptor beta chains came from one sample sequenced in a study of CD8 T cells in ankylosing spondylitis. A single record per CDR3 protein comes from TCRdb applying MiXCR to the 5' RACE reads. The sample records a few hundred thousand distinct CDR3 sequences, more than 15% being singletons. The sequenced sample was blood, either unsorted or a sorted T cell fraction (not recorded which). Source of these receptors: a male donor with ankylosing spondylitis or in good health (not recorded which).

This clonotype was counted between two and nine times. V gene TRBV23-1 combines with J gene TRBJ2-1; the match to TRBD1 covers 8 bases. TRBV23-1 is an ORF, with its function uncertain. The CDR3 has 17 amino acids. J lost 5 bases, V lost 2 bases, and 11 bases had no gene match. CDR3 amino acids: CASSQAGQGRYHNEQFF. DNA of the CDR3: TGCGCCAGCAGTCAAGCCGGACAGGGCCGATATCACAATGAGCAGTTCTTC.

This clonotype was recorded at least ten times. V is TRBV5-1 and J is TRBJ2-1, with a tentative D call TRBD1 (5 bases). The CDR3 extends over 12 amino acids. The ends were cut back, 2 bases at V and 9 bases at J, with 9 bases in the middle. Germline values: CDR1 SGHRS, CDR2 YFSETQ. The CDR3, as DNA: TGCGCCAGCAGCTTATCAGGGTTTGAGCAGTTCTTC. The encoded protein is CASSLSGFEQFF.

This clonotype has a handful of counts. This chain links TRBV3-1 with TRBJ2-6, with TRBD1 matching over 8 bases. J was trimmed by 3 bases and V by 5 bases; bases with no gene match: 12. CDR1 and CDR2 from the germline V gene are LGHDT and YNNKEL (reference sequence). CDR3 length: 18 residues. The DNA of the CDR3 is TGTGCCAGCAGCGCACCCGACAGGGGTTGGGTTGGGGCCAACGTCCTGACTTTC. Its protein is CASSAPDRGWVGANVLTF. Variable domain in full (rest from reference TRBV3-1 and TRBJ2-6): DTAVSQTPKYLVTQMGNDKSIKCEQNLGHDTMYWYKQDSKKFLKIMFSYNNKELIINETVPNRFSPKSPDKAHLNLHINSLELGDSAVYFCASSAPDRGWVGANVLTFGAGSRLTVL.

The chain carries TRBV2 and TRBJ2-7, with 10 bases that match TRBD2. From germline, CDR1 is SNHLY and CDR2 FYNNEI. V lost 2 bases to trimming and J lost 2 bases; unmatched junction nucleotides: 9. This CDR3 is 17 amino acids long. Here the CDR3 reads CASSEPGKAGGPYEQYF. The CDR3 DNA is TGTGCCAGCAGTGAACCCGGGAAAGCGGGAGGGCCCTACGAGCAGTACTTC.

The table lists this clonotype with a few counts. The chain is built from TRBV5-6 and TRBJ1-5; 10 nucleotides agree with TRBD1. This CDR3 comprises 17 residues. The germline V gene has CDR1 SGHDT and CDR2 YYEEEE. The J segment lost 0 bases and the V segment lost 2 bases, leaving 5 bases of the junction unmatched. CDR3 sequence: CASSFFGTGVSNQPQHF. CDR3 in DNA: TGTGCCAGCAGCTTTTTTGGGACAGGGGTTAGCAATCAGCCCCAGCATTTT.

V usage is TRBV9 and J usage is TRBJ2-3; weak D call: TRBD2 (6 bases). V was trimmed by 2 bases and J by 8 bases, leaving 18 bases between them. The V gene's germline CDR1 is SGDLS and CDR2 YYNGEE. The CDR3 length is 15 residues. The CDR3 here is CASSVDGMSGGTQYF. The CDR3 DNA reads as TGTGCCAGCAGCGTGGACGGGATGTCCGGGGGTACGCAGTATTTT.

This clonotype was observed at least ten times. This chain joins TRBV27 and TRBJ1-2, with a tentative D call TRBD1 (5 bases). V lost 6 bases, J lost 7 bases, and 18 bases lay in between. The CDR3 runs 14 residues. CDR1 and CDR2 from the germline V gene are MNHEY and SMNVEV (reference sequence). CDR3 amino acids: CASSQGSSILGYTF. In DNA form, the CDR3 reads TGTGCCAGCAGCCAGGGTTCGAGTATCCTTGGCTACACCTTC.

Ten or more counts support this clonotype. The chain combines TRBV2 with TRBJ2-7, with D possibly being TRBD2 (5 bases). This CDR3 has 12 residues. Germline values: CDR1 SNHLY, CDR2 FYNNEI. Trimming left V 6 bases short and J 0 bases short, with 6 bases between. CDR3 nucleotide sequence: TGTGCCAGCAGGCGGGCCTCCTACGAGCAGTACTTC. Translated, it gives CASRRASYEQYF.

This clonotype occurred a few times. The chain links TRBV12-3 or TRBV12-4 to TRBJ2-3; 9 positions match TRBD1. V lost 6 bases and J lost 2; bases outside the gene matches: 6. This CDR3 is 15 amino acids long. CDR3 DNA: TGTGCCAGCAGGGGACAGGGTAAAACCACAGATACGCAGTATTTT. Encoded protein: CASRGQGKTTDTQYF.

J is TRBJ2-2 and V is TRBV6-2 or TRBV6-3; no clear D. This CDR3 has 12 residues. V was pared by 8 bases and J by 0 bases, with 4 bases between. Germline CDR1 reads MNHEY; CDR2 reads SVGEGT. Here the CDR3 DNA reads TGTGCCAGCTTCACGAACACCGGGGAGCTGTTTTTT. It yields the protein CASFTNTGELFF.

This rearrangement joins TRBV10-3 to TRBJ2-7; 7 bases map to TRBD1. CDR1 ENHRY and CDR2 SYGVKD come from the germline V gene. The V gene end was trimmed by 6 bases and the J gene end by 0 bases; junction bases not matched to a gene: 5. The length of the CDR3 is 14 residues. This CDR3 is CAISPTGNSYEQYF. The DNA for the CDR3 is TGTGCCATCAGCCCGACAGGGAACTCCTACGAGCAGTACTTC.

There are a few counts of this clonotype. The V call is TRBV7-2, the J call TRBJ1-5; D perhaps matches TRBD1 (5 bases). Germline CDR1 reads SGHTA; CDR2 reads FQGNSA. The CDR3 has 17 amino acids. Trimming took 4 bases from V and 2 from J, leaving 18 bases between them. In DNA form, the CDR3 reads TGTGCCAGCAGCTCCCCATTGGGGGTAAGCGGCAATCAGCCCCAGCATTTT. This encodes CASSSPLGVSGNQPQHF.

This chain uses TRBV11-2 with TRBJ2-1; 9 positions agree with TRBD2. Trimming removed 1 base from V and 2 bases from J; junction bases left unmatched: 12. This CDR3 has 19 residues. The germline V gene encodes CDR1 SGHAT and CDR2 FQNNGV. CDR3 loop: CASSLVAGGDSGAYNEQFF. The CDR3 nucleotides are TGTGCCAGCAGCTTAGTTGCGGGAGGGGATAGTGGGGCCTACAATGAGCAGTTCTTC.

This clonotype was seen many times. V is TRBV7-6 and J is TRBJ2-3, with 10 bases matching TRBD2. The CDR3 length is 18 residues. J gave up 4 bases and V 5 bases, and 15 bases lay outside the gene matches. CDR1 SGHVS and CDR2 FNYEAQ come from the germline V gene. The DNA of the CDR3 is TGTGCCAGCAGCGCTATTAGTTCAGCGGGAGGGCGCCCAGATACGCAGTATTTT. This gives the protein CASSAISSAGGRPDTQYF.

This clonotype was recorded a few times. J is TRBJ2-7 and V is TRBV9; D remains ambiguous. With 4 bases removed from V and 5 bases from J, the gap between germline ends came to 16 bases. This CDR3 spans 14 amino acids. CDR1 and CDR2 (germline): SGDLS, YYNGEE. The CDR3 reads CASSPPGLEDEQYF. The DNA of the CDR3 is TGTGCCAGCAGCCCCCCCGGGCTAGAAGACGAGCAGTACTTC.

This sequence joins TRBV29-1 and TRBJ2-1, with TRBD1 identical over 8 bases. Unmatched junction bases numbered 6, after V lost 3 bases and J lost 2 bases. The germline CDR1 and CDR2 sequences are SQVTM and ANQGSEA. There are 15 residues in the CDR3. CDR3 sequence: CSVEGGRGPYNEQFF. CDR3 bases: TGCAGCGTTGAGGGCGGCAGGGGGCCCTACAATGAGCAGTTCTTC.

V gene TRBV29-1 combines with J gene TRBJ2-1; D gene uncertain. Germline V gives CDR1 SQVTM, CDR2 ANQGSEA. Between the trimmed V and J ends, which lost 7 bases and 7 bases, there was a span of 11 bases. The CDR3 is made up of 11 amino acids. The CDR3 is CSAGVENEQFF. CDR3 nucleotides: TGCAGCGCAGGCGTGGAAAATGAGCAGTTCTTC.

The chain combines TRBV28 with TRBJ1-5; 10 nucleotides match TRBD1. Per the germline V gene, CDR1 is MDHEN and CDR2 is SYDVKM. The CDR3 sequence is 16 residues long. Losses at the gene ends were 4 bases for V and 7 bases for J; bases not matched to a gene: 10. CDR3 nucleotides: TGTGCCAGCAGTTCCCCGGGACAGGGGTTGGTGCAGCCCCAGCATTTT. Its protein is CASSSPGQGLVQPQHF.

The V call is TRBV20-1, the J call TRBJ2-1; tentatively, D is TRBD2 (6 bases). This CDR3 region has 14 residues. Germline-derived CDR1 and CDR2 are DFQATT and SNEGSKA (reference sequence). Deletions cut 3 bases from V and 3 bases from J, with 12 bases between. The CDR3 DNA follows: TGCAGTGCTAGCCCGGACTATAGCTACAATGAGCAGTTCTTC. Amino acids: CSASPDYSYNEQFF.

This clonotype was recorded many times. V and J are TRBV4-1 and TRBJ1-1, with 10 bases identical to TRBD1. The CDR3 sequence is 15 residues long. Per the germline V gene, CDR1 is MGHRA and CDR2 is YSYEKL. The J segment lost 1 base and the V segment lost 5 bases, leaving 4 bases of the junction unmatched. CDR3 sequence reads: CASSSRDRGNTEAFF. DNA of the CDR3: TGCGCCAGCAGCTCCAGGGACAGGGGGAACACTGAAGCTTTCTTT.

This clonotype has just a few counts. In nucleotides, the CDR3 is TGCGCCAGCAGCCAAACTACTAACTCCTACGAGCAGTACTTC. It specifies CASSQTTNSYEQYF. This chain links TRBV4-3 with TRBJ2-7; no clear D. The CDR3 has 14 amino acids. The V end lost 2 bases, the J end lost 0 bases, and 8 bases lay between the germline ends. Germline loops: CDR1 LGHNA, CDR2 YSLEER.

This chain uses TRBV20-1 with TRBJ2-1; 11 positions match TRBD2. The CDR3 length is 15 residues. V dropped 0 bases and J dropped 13; count of bases not matched to a gene: 11. The germline gives CDR1 DFQATT, CDR2 SNEGSKA (reference sequence). DNA for the CDR3: TGCAGTGCTAGAGATCGGACTAGCGGGCCCAACCGTCAGTTCTTC. It specifies CSARDRTSGPNRQFF.

The chain carries TRBV12-3 or TRBV12-4 and TRBJ2-6, with unresolved D. Trimming removed 3 bases from V and 2 bases from J, with 5 bases in between. The CDR3 loop spans 14 amino acids. In nucleotides, the CDR3 is TGTGCCAGCAGTTTCCGCGCTGGGGCCAACGTCCTGACTTTC. This encodes CASSFRAGANVLTF.

The genes are TRBV15 and TRBJ2-7; D remains ambiguous. The germline V gene encodes CDR1 LNHNV and CDR2 YYDKDF (reference sequence). CDR3 length: 14 amino acids. The V end was cut by 4 bases, the J end by 4 bases, with 14 bases between. This CDR3 is CATSKDMMSYEQYF. Written as DNA, the CDR3 is TGTGCCACCAGCAAGGATATGATGAGTTACGAGCAGTACTTC.

This clonotype has a handful of counts. The CDR3 nucleotides read TGTGCTTTAGCGACTAGCGGGACTGGCAATGAGCAGTTCTTC. Its translation: CALATSGTGNEQFF. The gene calls are TRBV12-3 or TRBV12-4 and TRBJ2-1, with 11 bases aligning to TRBD2. The CDR3 extends over 14 amino acids.

The V and J genes are TRBV29-1 and TRBJ2-5, with D tentatively TRBD1 (5 bases). Looked up from germline, CDR1 is SQVTM and CDR2 is ANQGSEA. Trimming left V 5 bases short and J 9 bases short, with 19 bases between. This CDR3 region has 13 residues. CDR3 sequence reads: CSVWFGPKGSQYF. In DNA form, the CDR3 reads TGCAGCGTTTGGTTCGGGCCAAAGGGGTCCCAGTACTTC.

This clonotype showed up many times. The chain is built from TRBV7-8 and TRBJ2-1; 9 bases are shared with TRBD2. The germline CDR1 and CDR2 sequences are SGHVS and FQNEAQ. J was trimmed by 1 base and V by 2 bases; bases with no gene match: 9. This CDR3 spans 18 amino acids. This CDR3 is CASSLSRLAEASYNEQFF. DNA of the CDR3: TGTGCCAGCAGCTTATCGCGACTAGCGGAGGCGTCCTACAATGAGCAGTTCTTC.

The CDR3 DNA reads TGTGCCTGGACCCCCCCGGCGGCCACAGATACGCAGTATTTT. This gives the protein CAWTPPAATDTQYF. The rearrangement links TRBV30 to TRBJ2-3; D is unclear. CDR3 size: 14 residues. With 4 bases removed from V and 2 bases from J, the gap between germline ends came to 13 bases. The germline V gene encodes CDR1 GTSNPN and CDR2 SVGIG (reference sequence).

This clonotype has ten or more counts. The V and J genes are TRBV29-1 and TRBJ2-7; 8 nucleotides match TRBD2. With 3 bases clipped from V and 4 bases from J, the junction kept 2 bases outside the gene matches. Germline V gene lookup returns CDR1 SQVTM and CDR2 ANQGSEA. The CDR3 runs to 12 residues. CDR3 bases: TGCAGCGTTGAGGGACTAGGGTACGAGCAGTACTTC. This sequence encodes CSVEGLGYEQYF.

This clonotype was recorded at least ten times. The CDR3 sequence: CASSVDRYEQYF. The CDR3 coding sequence is TGCGCCAGCAGCGTTGACAGATACGAGCAGTACTTC. The rearrangement joins TRBV5-1 to TRBJ2-7; a weak D match, TRBD1 (5 bases). Germline V CDR1 and CDR2: SGHRS, YFSETQ. The V end was cut by 4 bases, the J end by 4 bases, with 9 bases between. The CDR3 is made up of 12 amino acids.

For this clonotype: A much larger clone lies one base from this, so it may be a read error. V gene TRBV28 combines with J gene TRBJ2-7; 9 nucleotides agree with TRBD1. The CDR3 is 15 amino acids. Germline lookup yields CDR1 MDHEN and CDR2 SYDVKM. The DNA for the CDR3 is TGTGCCAGCAGCGAGACCGGACAGGGGCCCTACGTGCAGTACTTC. Translating gives CASSETGQGPYVQYF.